The next 5 T cell receptor beta chains were all read from a single sample in a study of T-cell reconstitution after alpha-beta-depleted transplantation in children. Preparation of the TCRbeta library involved a method that used unique molecular identifiers. TCRdb re-called the PCR reads through MiXCR, storing one row per CDR3 protein. The sample contains a few hundred thousand distinct CDR3 sequences, roughly 18% of which appear only once. The sequenced sample was PBMCs from the stem cell graft donor, obtained from the stem cell graft. The source is a human donor who donated a stem cell graft to a child with acute lymphoblastic leukemia.

This clonotype was seen more than once but under ten times. The chain recombines TRBV20-1 with TRBJ2-2; D is undetermined. V lost 3 bases and J lost 7, with 9 bases in between. The CDR3 is 12 amino acids. CDR1 is DFQATT, CDR2 SNEGSKA, per germline (reference sequence). CDR3 coding DNA: TGCAGTGCTAGCCTGACGATCGGGGAGCTGTTTTTT. Translation: CSASLTIGELFF.

The chain recombines TRBV3-1 with TRBJ2-1; TRBD2 matches 9 bases. The CDR3 is 14 residues long. Germline V gene lookup returns CDR1 LGHDT and CDR2 YNNKEL (reference sequence). V lost 0 bases and J lost 14; bases outside the gene matches: 8. DNA of the CDR3: TGTGCCAGCAGCCAAGAAGAGCTAGCGGGATCGAAGTTCTTC. Encoded protein: CASSQEELAGSKFF.

This clonotype was detected a few times. V usage is TRBV11-2 and J usage is TRBJ2-6; D is unresolved. Trimming cost V 0 bases and J 0 bases, with 12 bases left between them. This CDR3 has 18 amino acids. The germline CDR1 and CDR2 sequences are SGHAT and FQNNGV. The CDR3 region has the DNA TGTGCCAGCAGCTTAGAAGGCCGTAAAGTCTCTGGGGCCAACGTCCTGACTTTC. This gives the protein CASSLEGRKVSGANVLTF. Supplemented by reference TRBV11-2 and TRBJ2-6, the full variable domain reads EAGVAQSPRYKIIEKRQSVAFWCNPISGHATLYWYQQILGQGPKLLIQFQNNGVVDDSQLPKDRFSAERLKGVDSTLKIQPAKLEDSAVYLCASSLEGRKVSGANVLTFGAGSRLTVL.

The chain links TRBV10-1 to TRBJ2-2; 7 positions match TRBD2. Germline CDR1 is WNHNN and CDR2 is SYGVQD (reference sequence). The CDR3 consists of 18 residues. J lost 0 bases, V lost 2 bases, and 9 bases had no gene match. CDR3 DNA: TGCGCCAGCAGTGAGGCGGGGAGGGGCACCTCGAACACCGGGGAGCTGTTTTTT. Amino acids: CASSEAGRGTSNTGELFF.

This clonotype was picked up a small number of times. The rearrangement links TRBV12-3 or TRBV12-4 to TRBJ2-7; D is unresolved. The CDR3 has 12 residues. V lost 2 bases and J lost 2, with 4 bases in between. In DNA, the CDR3 is TGTGCCAGCAGTTTACAGGCCTACGAGCAGTACTTC. It codes for CASSLQAYEQYF.